These 3 T cell receptor beta chains were sequenced from one sample in a study of PD-L1 blockade in urothelial cancer. TCRdb keeps only in-frame clones here, not all; method: immunoSEQ multiplex PCR. This sample yields some 120,000 clones, of which approximately 89% are seen a single time; 3.5% to 4.5% belongs to the top ten. The time point: peripheral blood 6 weeks after treatment start. Sample: PBMCs, taken around atezolizumab (anti-PD-L1) treatment. These TCRs come from a man between 60 and 70 years old with urothelial cancer.

The rearrangement joins TRBV7-3 to TRBJ2-1; 11 bases match TRBD2. Germline V lookup: CDR1 SGHTA, CDR2 FQGTGA. The V and J ends lost 3 bases and 6 bases, in that order; junction bases with no gene match: 4. This CDR3 is built from 15 residues. CDR3 sequence: CASSFTSGSSNEQFF. CDR3 nucleotide sequence: TGTGCCAGCAGCTTTACTAGCGGGAGTTCCAATGAGCAGTTCTTC. Filled out from reference TRBV7-3 and TRBJ2-1, the complete variable domain reads GAGVSQTPSNKVTEKGKYVELRCDPISGHTALYWYRQSLGQGPEFLIYFQGTGAADDSGLPNDRFFAVRPEGSVSTLKIQRTERGDSAVYLCASSFTSGSSNEQFFGPGTRLTVL.

The chain joins TRBV11-1 to TRBJ2-3, with TRBD2 matching 8 bases. V lost 1 base and J lost 2; bases outside the gene matches: 11. The CDR3 is 18 residues long. Germline V CDR1 and CDR2: SGHAT, FQDESV (reference sequence). The CDR3 loop reads CASSLGGLTGGATDTQYF. CDR3 sequence (DNA): TGTGCCAGCAGCTTAGGGGGCCTCACGGGAGGGGCCACAGATACGCAGTATTTT.

This sequence joins TRBV28 and TRBJ2-1; D is unresolved. This CDR3 is 15 amino acids long. Germline lookup yields CDR1 MDHEN and CDR2 SYDVKM. V gave up 5 bases and J gave up 4 bases, with 15 bases separating them. DNA for the CDR3: TGTGCCAGCAGTCCCCTCGCAGATCTTTACAATGAGCAGTTCTTC. Protein: CASSPLADLYNEQFF.